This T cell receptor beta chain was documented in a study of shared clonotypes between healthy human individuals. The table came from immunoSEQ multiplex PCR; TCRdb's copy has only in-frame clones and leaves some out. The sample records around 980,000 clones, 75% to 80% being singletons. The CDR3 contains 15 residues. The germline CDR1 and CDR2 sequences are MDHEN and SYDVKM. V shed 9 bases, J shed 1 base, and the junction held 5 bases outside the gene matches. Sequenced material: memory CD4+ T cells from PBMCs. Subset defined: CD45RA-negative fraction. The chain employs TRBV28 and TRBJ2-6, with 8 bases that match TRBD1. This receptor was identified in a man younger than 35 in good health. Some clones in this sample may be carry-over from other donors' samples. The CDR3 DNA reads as TGTGCCAGTAGGGACAGGCGGTCTGGGGCCAACGTCCTGACTTTC. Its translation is CASRDRRSGANVLTF.